This T cell receptor beta chain emerged from a study of metastatic and nonmetastatic thyroid tumors. Study results and limitations: Significantly greater TCR beta diversity was reportedly found in malignant thyroid tumors than in benign nodules (in blood and tumor).

Germline loops: CDR1 SGHAT, CDR2 FQDESV (reference sequence). The CDR3 contains 14 residues. Losses at the gene ends were 3 bases for V and 3 bases for J; bases not matched to a gene: 2. Original methodology: Across clinicopathological groups, CDR3 differences served as the basis for building a distant-metastasis classifier for papillary thyroid cancer. MiXCR was used by TCRdb to re-call the PCR reads. TCRdb, not the authors, supplied the V and J calls. The sample has 30,000 to 35,000 clones, around a sixth seen once. Every patient underwent thyroid surgery untreated. With regard to this clone: Antigen specificity is unknown.

The sequence derives from a female donor with papillary thyroid cancer or a benign thyroid nodule (not recorded which). Some clones in this sample may be carry-over from other donors' samples. The sequenced material came from blood. V is TRBV11-1 and J is TRBJ2-1, with 7 bases aligning to TRBD2. In nucleotides, the CDR3 is TGTGCCAGCAGCTTCCGGACTAGCTACAATGAGCAGTTCTTC. Encoded protein: CASSFRTSYNEQFF.